The TCR beta chain under discussion was sequenced for a study of T cell responses to AZD1222 COVID-19 vaccine. Study in general: Researchers grouped second doses given at about 4 or about 12 weeks into one pool.

In the case of this clone: Its target is unknown.

The germline V gene encodes CDR1 SGHRS and CDR2 YFSETQ. The CDR3 length is 11 residues. Trimming shortened V by 4 bases and J by 0 bases, and 2 bases separated the two germline ends. TCRdb keeps only in-frame clones here, not all; method: immunoSEQ multiplex PCR. The table has fewer than 100,000 clones, more than 90% seen once. Study-level points and caveats: Nearly half of the spike-specific TCRs reportedly recognize variant regions that carry no mutations. Donors in the cohort were predominantly white British and more often female, and clonal diversity was possibly underestimated.

The chain recombines TRBV5-1 with TRBJ2-7, with no clear D. The source was peripheral blood, collected on day 0 of AZD1222 vaccination. The source of this sequence is an adult in good health. The CDR3 bases are TGCGCCAGCAGCGACTCCTACGAGCAGTACTTC. Translated: CASSDSYEQYF.